A selection of T cell receptor beta chains follows, all from one sample in a study of HIV-infected patients and healthy controls. TCRdb reprocessed the 5' RACE reads via MiXCR and lists one record per CDR3 protein. The top ten clones hold 22% of a sample with approximately 8,700 distinct CDR3 sequences, 8.7% of them seen once. Specimen: blood, collected during antiretroviral therapy. All receptors derive from an adult with HIV infection. Each CDR3 is given with its conserved first and last residue. Some rows have no size entry. The others give once, few or many, or a class for an expanded clone.

clone_size j_call v_call cdr3_aa
few TRBJ2-2 TRBV20-1 CSARVQGGIGAGELFF
many TRBJ1-6 TRBV5-1 CASSFGPGNNSPLHF
many TRBJ1-1 TRBV13 CASSLQFIFTGLRNTEAFF
many TRBJ1-2 TRBV10-3 CAISQSQWGTDYGYTF
many TRBJ1-2 TRBV20-1 CSARVVGQGGGYTF
many TRBJ2-1 TRBV5-1 CASSLAGSGEQFF
many TRBJ2-2 TRBV10-1 CAIQDGNTGELFF
many TRBJ2-2 TRBV5-1 CASSELSGGGTGELFF
- TRBJ2-3 TRBV6-2/TRBV6-3 CASSYSMLGASTDTQYF
medium-sized TRBJ2-5 TRBV14 CASSQVFNQETQYF
few TRBJ1-5 TRBV2 CASSQINQPQHF
few TRBJ2-4 TRBV5-1 CASSTQGRRENIQYF
many TRBJ2-5 TRBV6-5 CASSSVGETQYF
- TRBJ2-3 TRBV12-3/TRBV12-4 CASSPAVDTQYF
medium-sized TRBJ2-2 TRBV2 CASNVIGPNTGELFF
many TRBJ1-1 TRBV29-1 CSVEVWMNTEAFF
many TRBJ1-4 TRBV5-1 CASSLQGQGNEKLFF
few TRBJ2-2 TRBV5-1 CASSSNTGELFF
medium-sized TRBJ1-1 TRBV7-9 CASTYTNTEAFF
medium-sized TRBJ1-3 TRBV30 CARKGEPSGNTIYF
many TRBJ2-3 TRBV11-2 CASSYDPDREEYTDTQYF
many TRBJ2-2 TRBV29-1 CSAKAGANTGELFF
medium-sized TRBJ2-7 TRBV5-1 CASRETTGGSYEQYF
many TRBJ2-1 TRBV7-9 CASSLVVASGSYNEQFF
many TRBJ2-7 TRBV7-9 CASSLAGGGYEQYF
- TRBJ1-1 TRBV2 CASSSLQEMNTEAFF
medium-sized TRBJ1-5 TRBV7-6 CASSLDRGLNQPQHF
medium-sized TRBJ1-1 TRBV6-5 CASSYRGGTEAFF
- TRBJ1-2 TRBV7-9 CASSPYYGYTF
medium-sized TRBJ2-1 TRBV7-3 CASSPSGGRGNEQFF
medium-sized TRBJ1-3 TRBV7-9 CASSLDSYNSGNTIYF
many TRBJ1-1 TRBV7-8 CASSLKGPGGLAFF
medium-sized TRBJ1-1 TRBV5-4 CASSLAGGNTEAFF
many TRBJ1-1 TRBV10-3 CAIRTGGVNTEAFF
many TRBJ1-4 TRBV12-3/TRBV12-4 CASSLTRVVEKLFF
many TRBJ1-5 TRBV12-3/TRBV12-4 CASSLGGDKPQHF
few TRBJ2-1 TRBV6-2/TRBV6-3 CASSPGRGRSDEQFF
many TRBJ1-3 TRBV6-1 CASSRDGNSGNTIYF
many TRBJ1-5 TRBV11-2 CASSLWGPHSGPQHF
many TRBJ1-2 TRBV12-3/TRBV12-4 CASSLTYRTGNGGYTF